The 6 T cell receptor beta chains below all came from one sample that was sequenced in a study of blood T cell repertoires in COVID-19. Sequenced by immunoSEQ multiplex PCR; TCRdb stores in-frame clones only, minus some. This sample yields 450,000 to 500,000 clones, of which approximately 90% are seen a single time; 7% to 10% belongs to the top ten. Material: PBMCs or T cells enriched from blood (not recorded which). The receptors originated from a woman in her sixties or seventies who had recovered from COVID-19.

The CDR3 protein is CASSALGQGTGQPQHF. As DNA, the CDR3 is TGTGCCAGCAGCGCCCTGGGACAGGGAACAGGGCAGCCCCAGCATTTT. The J gene is TRBJ1-5, the V gene TRBV2; TRBD1 aligns across 9 bases. V was clipped by 6 bases and J by 7 bases; unmatched bases: 13. CDR3 length equals 16 residues. Germline V gives CDR1 SNHLY, CDR2 FYNNEI. The full variable domain, rest sourced from reference TRBV2 and TRBJ1-5, is EPEVTQTPSHQVTQMGQEVILRCVPISNHLYFYWYRQILGQKVEFLVSFYNNEISEKSEIFDDQFSVERPDGSNFTLKIRSTKLEDSAMYFCASSALGQGTGQPQHFGDGTRLSIL.

The chain is built from TRBV18 and TRBJ1-6; possibly TRBD1 for D (6 bases). The CDR3 is 15 residues long. Germline V gives CDR1 KGHSH, CDR2 LQKENI. V was pared by 4 bases and J by 9 bases, with 16 bases between. CDR3 sequence: CASSREQGVPSPLHF. Written as DNA, the CDR3 is TGTGCCAGCTCACGGGAACAGGGAGTCCCTTCACCCCTCCACTTT.

The chain couples TRBV28 to TRBJ1-4, with 8 bases aligning to TRBD1. Germline values: CDR1 MDHEN, CDR2 SYDVKM. With V trimmed by 5 bases and J by 3 bases, 2 bases remained unmatched. The CDR3 length is 14 residues. CDR3 protein: CASSDRGSNEKLFF. For the CDR3, the DNA is TGTGCCAGCAGTGACAGGGGATCTAATGAAAAACTGTTTTTT.

The V call is TRBV2, the J call TRBJ1-4; no firm D call. The CDR3 runs 15 residues. CDR1 is SNHLY and CDR2 is FYNNEI in the germline V gene. With 2 bases removed from V and 0 bases from J, the gap between germline ends came to 7 bases. The CDR3 nucleotides are TGTGCCAGCAGTGAACAACCGGCAACTAATGAAAAACTGTTTTTT. Protein sequence: CASSEQPATNEKLFF.

The chain joins TRBV7-9 to TRBJ2-7, with D perhaps TRBD1 (5 bases). V was clipped by 1 base and J by 2 bases, with 15 bases between them. CDR3 length: 16 amino acids. Per germline, CDR1 SEHNR and CDR2 FQNEAQ (reference sequence). CDR3 sequence: CASSLDGQGSTYEQYF. The CDR3 DNA is TGTGCCAGCAGCTTAGATGGGCAGGGTTCGACCTACGAGCAGTACTTC.

This sequence joins TRBV18 and TRBJ1-4; 9 bases are a match to TRBD1. The germline CDR1 and CDR2 sequences are KGHSH and LQKENI. CDR3 length: 15 residues. The J segment lost 5 bases and the V segment lost 2 bases, leaving 3 bases of the junction unmatched. Here the CDR3 reads CASSPIGTGNEKLFF. The CDR3 region has the DNA TGTGCCAGCTCACCAATCGGGACAGGGAATGAAAAACTGTTTTTT.